This entry concerns a single T cell receptor beta chain. Its specificity is unknown. The data were taken from a study of chemoradiotherapy in HPV16-positive cancers. Findings and limits, study-wide: Only a couple of HPV16-positive patients supplied the functional HPV-specificity definition.

The V and J ends lost 0 bases and 4 bases respectively, with 7 bases between them. Germline lookup yields CDR1 SEHNR and CDR2 FQNEAQ (reference sequence). CDR3 length: 13 residues. Sequenced by immunoSEQ multiplex PCR; TCRdb stores in-frame clones only, minus some. In the table there are more than 2,000 clones, 86% of which are singletons. The V call is TRBV7-9, the J call TRBJ2-7; unclear D gene. The material sequenced was tumor tissue, taken from a patient who underwent chemoradiotherapy. The TCR was taken from a human donor with HPV-associated anogenital cancer. The CDR3 here is CASSLAGSYEQYF. The CDR3 nucleotides are TGTGCCAGCAGCTTAGCCGGCAGTTACGAGCAGTACTTC.